Here is one TCR beta chain with its context. What it binds is unknown. The data were obtained in a study of shared clonotypes between healthy human individuals. General study findings and limits: Non-shared clonotypes had lower generation probabilities than clonotypes shared by all four sorted-subset donors. The researchers took only blood, and tissue repertoires probably look different.

The CDR3 has 16 residues. Germline CDR1 reads LNHNV; CDR2 reads YYDKDF (reference sequence). The assay was immunoSEQ multiplex PCR, and TCRdb's table has in-frame clones only and misses some. The sample yields about 2.3 million clones, 93% seen once. Sequenced input: naive CD4+ T cells from PBMCs. Subset specified: CD45RA+ positively selected. The TCR sequence derives from a man aged 18 to 30 in good health. Some clones in this sample may be carry-over from other donors' samples. The chain employs TRBV15 and TRBJ2-5; TRBD2 matches at 8 bases. The DNA end is a closer match to TRBJ2-7, so the J assignment may be wrong. The CDR3 DNA sequence: TGTGCCACCAGCAGAGATAAAGCGGGAGCCGCCAACGAGCAGTACTTC. Its protein is CATSRDKAGAANEQYF.